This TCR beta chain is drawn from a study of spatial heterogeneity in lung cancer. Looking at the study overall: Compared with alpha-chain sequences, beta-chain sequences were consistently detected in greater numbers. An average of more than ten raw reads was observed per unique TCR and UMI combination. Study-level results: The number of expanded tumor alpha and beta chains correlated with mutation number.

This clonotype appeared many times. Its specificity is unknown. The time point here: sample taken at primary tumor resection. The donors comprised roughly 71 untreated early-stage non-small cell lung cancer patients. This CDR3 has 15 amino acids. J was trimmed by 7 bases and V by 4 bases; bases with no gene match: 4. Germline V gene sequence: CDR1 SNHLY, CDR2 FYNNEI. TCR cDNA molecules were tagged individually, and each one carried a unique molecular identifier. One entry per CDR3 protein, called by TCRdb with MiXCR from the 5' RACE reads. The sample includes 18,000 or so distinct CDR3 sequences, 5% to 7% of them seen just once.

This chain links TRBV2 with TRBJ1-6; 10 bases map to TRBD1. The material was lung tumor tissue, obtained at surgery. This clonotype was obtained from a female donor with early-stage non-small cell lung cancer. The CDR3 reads CASSGGQGRNSPLHF. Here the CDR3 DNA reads TGTGCCAGCAGTGGGGGACAGGGGAGGAATTCACCCCTCCACTTT. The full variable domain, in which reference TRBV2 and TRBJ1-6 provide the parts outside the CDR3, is EPEVTQTPSHQVTQMGQEVILRCVPISNHLYFYWYRQILGQKVEFLVSFYNNEISEKSEIFDDQFSVERPDGSNFTLKIRSTKLEDSAMYFCASSGGQGRNSPLHFGNGTRLTVT.